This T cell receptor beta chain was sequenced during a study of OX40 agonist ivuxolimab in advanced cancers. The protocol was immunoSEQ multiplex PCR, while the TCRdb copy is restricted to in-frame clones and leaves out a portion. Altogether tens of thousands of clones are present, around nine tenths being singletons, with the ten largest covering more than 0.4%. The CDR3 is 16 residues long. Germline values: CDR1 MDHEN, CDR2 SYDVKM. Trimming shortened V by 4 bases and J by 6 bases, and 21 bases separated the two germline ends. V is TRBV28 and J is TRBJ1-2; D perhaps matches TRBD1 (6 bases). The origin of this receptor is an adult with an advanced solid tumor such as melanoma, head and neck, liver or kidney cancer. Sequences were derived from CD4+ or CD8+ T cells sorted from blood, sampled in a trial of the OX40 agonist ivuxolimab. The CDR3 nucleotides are TGTGCCAGCAGTTCCCCCCGCTCAAGGGAGGGGGATGGCTACACCTTC. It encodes CASSSPRSREGDGYTF.